This T cell receptor (beta chain) was sequenced during a study of CD8 T cells in Susac syndrome. In germline, CDR1 is DFQATT, CDR2 SNEGSKA (reference sequence). CDR3 length equals 13 residues. V was shortened by 6 bases and J by 2 bases, with 13 bases between the two germline ends. Random-hexamer reverse transcription was applied to about 0.5 to 1 ug RNA. TCRdb reprocessed the immunoSEQ multiplex PCR reads via MiXCR and lists one record per CDR3 protein. The repertoire holds some 220,000 distinct CDR3 sequences, with nearly 97% as singletons. The rearrangement uses TRBV20-1 and TRBJ2-5, with a possible D match to TRBD2 (5 bases). The source of this sequence is a human donor with multiple sclerosis. Sequencing was done on a sample of CD4+ T cells from PBMCs. DNA of the CDR3: TGCAGTGCCCCGGTAGCGCCGCAAGAGACCCAGTACTTC. This gives the protein CSAPVAPQETQYF.